These 23 T cell receptor beta chains share one sample of origin, sequenced in a study of regulatory T cells in long-lasting Graves disease. Described time point: newly diagnosed GD, antithyroid drugs for less than 3 months. Extracted RNA from PBMCs served as the source of the TCR library. Assembly of TCR beta libraries relied on iRepertoire HTBI primers together with Arm-PCR of CDR3 regions. Each CDR3 protein is one row after TCRdb ran MiXCR on the multiplex PCR reads. The sample contains 400,000 to 550,000 distinct CDR3 sequences, about a sixth of which appear only once. These records were also assigned to another study, of T cells in Graves' hyperthyroidism and ophthalmopathy.

The sequencing used peripheral blood mononuclear cells (PBMCs), collected at new diagnosis, from a patient treated with antithyroid drugs. The receptors shown here come from a woman aged 18-30 years with Graves disease.

This clonotype was picked up a small number of times. The J gene is TRBJ1-2, the V gene TRBV5-1; 8 nucleotides match TRBD1. The CDR3 contains 17 residues. Germline loops: CDR1 SGHRS, CDR2 YFSETQ. Unmatched junction bases numbered 13, after V lost 4 bases and J lost 2 bases. The CDR3 is CASSPRTRTGTNYGYTF. As DNA, the CDR3 is TGCGCCAGCAGCCCACGGACCCGGACAGGGACGAACTATGGCTACACCTTC. The full variable domain, rest sourced from reference TRBV5-1 and TRBJ1-2, is KAGVTQTPRYLIKTRGQQVTLSCSPISGHRSVSWYQQTPGQGLQFLFEYFSETQRNKGNFPGRFSGRQFSNSRSEMNVSTLELGDSALYLCASSPRTRTGTNYGYTFGSGTRLTVV.

The J gene is TRBJ2-7, the V gene TRBV6-4; TRBD1 matches at 9 bases. The CDR3 contains 15 residues. Germline CDR1 MRHNA, CDR2 SNTAGT. J lost 3 bases, V lost 5 bases, and 8 bases had no gene match. CDR3 sequence: CASSRGQGRSYEQYF. The CDR3 bases are TGTGCCAGCAGTCGCGGACAGGGGAGGAGCTACGAGCAGTACTTC.

This clonotype was seen a handful of times. As DNA, the CDR3 is TGCGCCAGCAGGGGGATAGAGGACTATGGCTACACCTTC. Translating it yields CASRGIEDYGYTF. This chain links TRBV5-1 with TRBJ1-2; D remains ambiguous. The CDR3 length is 13 residues. The V end lost 5 bases, the J end lost 3 bases, and 11 bases lay between the germline ends. Germline loops: CDR1 SGHRS, CDR2 YFSETQ.

This clonotype was observed many times. The chain employs TRBV7-2 and TRBJ2-1; weak D call: TRBD2 (5 bases). Germline V gene data show CDR1 as SGHTA and CDR2 as FQGNSA. The CDR3 consists of 15 residues. Trimming took off 5 bases at V and 8 bases at J, with 19 bases between the two ends. The CDR3 protein is CASSPERALSHEQFF. The DNA for the CDR3 is TGTGCCAGCAGCCCTGAGAGGGCCCTGAGCCATGAGCAGTTCTTC.

This clonotype has ten or more counts. The chain joins TRBV29-1 to TRBJ2-1, with TRBD1 identical over 8 bases. Germline V gene lookup returns CDR1 SQVTM and CDR2 ANQGSEA. This CDR3 comprises 14 residues. Trimming removed 4 bases from V and 4 bases from J; junction bases left unmatched: 6. As DNA, the CDR3 is TGCAGCGTTGGAGACAGGGGAGTTTACAATGAGCAGTTCTTC. It codes for CSVGDRGVYNEQFF.

This clonotype occurred many times. This sequence joins TRBV28 and TRBJ1-5; no reliable D call. Trimming removed 3 bases at V and 0 bases at J, with 9 bases between. Germline V CDR1 and CDR2: MDHEN, SYDVKM. The CDR3 consists of 15 residues. The CDR3 sequence is CASSLAGYSNQPQHF. CDR3 in DNA: TGTGCCAGCAGTTTGGCAGGTTATAGCAATCAGCCCCAGCATTTT.

This chain joins TRBV2 and TRBJ2-7; 9 bases are a match to TRBD1. This CDR3 is 12 amino acids long. Trimming at V came to 7 bases and at J to 5 bases, leaving 3 bases not matched to a gene. Germline CDR1 SNHLY, CDR2 FYNNEI. CDR3 region: CASKRDRDEQYF. CDR3 DNA: TGTGCCAGCAAAAGGGACAGGGACGAGCAGTACTTC.

This clonotype occurred a few times. A much larger clone lies one base from this, so it may be a read error. The chain uses TRBV6-2 or TRBV6-3 and TRBJ2-1, with no clear D. Between the trimmed V and J ends, which lost 6 bases and 4 bases, there was a span of 4 bases. The V gene's germline CDR1 is MNHEY and CDR2 SVGEGT. The CDR3 runs 11 residues. The CDR3: CASRIYNEQFF. CDR3 DNA: TGTGCCAGCAGGATTTACAATGAGCAGTTCTTC.

In its sample, this clonotype was seen many times. The J gene is TRBJ1-1, the V gene TRBV28; 8 positions match TRBD1. Germline V CDR1 and CDR2: MDHEN, SYDVKM. The CDR3 spans 19 residues. V shed 3 bases and J 0 bases; nucleotides not matched to a gene: 15. The CDR3 DNA reads TGTGCCAGCAGTTTTTATGGTTATCGCACAGGGGGGTTGAACACTGAAGCTTTCTTT. This translates into CASSFYGYRTGGLNTEAFF.

This clonotype has ten or more counts. The V gene is TRBV27, the J gene TRBJ2-1; 11 bases map to TRBD2. Germline-derived CDR1 and CDR2 are MNHEY and SMNVEV (reference sequence). The junction had 7 bases not matched to a gene; V was cut back by 0 bases and J by 9 bases. The CDR3 contains 16 residues. The CDR3 loop is CASSLSRLAGFGEQFF. The DNA for the CDR3 is TGTGCCAGCAGTTTATCGAGACTAGCGGGATTTGGTGAGCAGTTCTTC.

This clonotype was detected a few times. V gene TRBV20-1 combines with J gene TRBJ2-7; D might be TRBD1 or TRBD2, each matching 5 bases. Germline assignment: CDR1 DFQATT and CDR2 SNEGSKA (reference sequence). The CDR3 runs 15 residues. V dropped 0 bases and J dropped 2 bases, with 14 bases sitting between them. CDR3: CSARDRLRGAYEQYF. The DNA of the CDR3 is TGCAGTGCTAGAGATAGATTGAGAGGGGCCTACGAGCAGTACTTC.

The V gene is TRBV6-1, the J gene TRBJ1-5, with 10 bases matching TRBD1. CDR3 length equals 15 residues. Germline V lookup: CDR1 MNHNS, CDR2 SASEGT. J was trimmed by 6 bases and V by 5 bases; bases with no gene match: 7. CDR3 bases: TGTGCCAGCAGTCGGGGACAGGGGAATAGTCAGCCCCAGCATTTT. Its translation: CASSRGQGNSQPQHF.

Ten or more counts support this clonotype. J is TRBJ2-1 and V is TRBV12-3 or TRBV12-4; 9 bases map to TRBD2. The CDR3 runs to 15 residues. V shed 6 bases and J 5 bases; nucleotides not matched to a gene: 8. CDR3 protein: CASRFSGRVNNEQFF. DNA for the CDR3: TGTGCCAGCAGGTTTAGCGGGAGAGTCAACAATGAGCAGTTCTTC.

This clonotype was counted at least ten times. The chain is built from TRBV12-3 or TRBV12-4 and TRBJ2-1, with a tentative D call TRBD1 (6 bases). The CDR3 is 12 residues long. The CDR3 nucleotides read TGTGTAGTGGGGGCCTCCTACAATGAGCAGTTCTTC. The encoded protein is CVVGASYNEQFF.

This clonotype was detected many times. An end of the junction differs from the germline gene, which may be a read error. This rearrangement joins TRBV20-1 to TRBJ1-2, with a tentative D call TRBD1 (6 bases). The CDR3 covers 14 residues. Germline V lookup: CDR1 DFQATT, CDR2 SNEGSKA (reference sequence). Here the CDR3 DNA reads TGCAGTGCTCGAGAGGGCCACAGGGTCTATGGCTACACCTTC. Translated, it gives CSAREGHRVYGYTF.

This clonotype was picked up many times. The chain recombines TRBV2 with TRBJ2-1, with D uncertain. Trimming shortened V by 5 bases and J by 6 bases, and 14 bases separated the two germline ends. Germline-derived CDR1 and CDR2 are SNHLY and FYNNEI. The CDR3 runs 14 residues. The CDR3 DNA follows: TGTGCCAGCAGTCGTGCCCCTAACCCCAATGAGCAGTTCTTC. It is translated as CASSRAPNPNEQFF.

This clonotype came up many times. The chain couples TRBV2 to TRBJ1-5; TRBD1 is a possible D gene (5 bases). This CDR3 contains 14 residues. Germline-derived CDR1 and CDR2 are SNHLY and FYNNEI. Trimming took off 1 base at V and 6 bases at J, with 10 bases between the two ends. The CDR3 sequence is CASSEVRDRQPQHF. CDR3 nucleotide sequence: TGTGCCAGCAGTGAAGTCAGGGACCGTCAGCCCCAGCATTTT.

Of note for this clonotype: A much more abundant neighbour one base away suggests this may be a read error. The rearrangement joins TRBV15 to TRBJ2-1; TRBD2 is a possible D gene (6 bases). This CDR3 is built from 15 residues. Germline loops: CDR1 LNHNV, CDR2 YYDKDF (reference sequence). V dropped 5 bases and J dropped 10 bases, with 21 bases sitting between them. CDR3 residues: CATSERAGLSNEQFF. The CDR3 DNA sequence: TGTGCCACCAGCGAAAGGGCGGGACTGTCGAACGAGCAGTTCTTC.

This clonotype was counted ten times or more. The chain employs TRBV6-1 and TRBJ2-7; D is uncertain. CDR1 MNHNS and CDR2 SASEGT come from the germline V gene. V shed 4 bases and J shed 6 bases, with 10 bases lying between them. The CDR3 loop spans 12 amino acids. DNA for the CDR3: TGTGCCAGCAGTGTGCAGGTGAGCGAGCAGTACTTC. It translates to CASSVQVSEQYF.

Note on this clonotype: Given a much more abundant clone one base away, this may be a read error. This CDR3 reads CASSLGPAPYNGQFF. DNA for the CDR3: TGTGCCAGCAGTTTAGGGCCAGCCCCCTACAATGGGCAGTTCTTC. The rearrangement uses TRBV28 and TRBJ2-1; D gene ambiguous. Germline CDR1 MDHEN, CDR2 SYDVKM. The CDR3 is made up of 15 amino acids.

This clonotype was counted at least ten times. This chain links TRBV6-1 with TRBJ1-1, with unresolved D. CDR3 length: 11 amino acids. CDR1 is MNHNS, CDR2 SASEGT, per germline. V was clipped by 9 bases and J by 1 base, with 6 bases between them. The DNA of the CDR3 is TGTGCCAGTATCAGGAACACTGAAGCTTTCTTT. It encodes CASIRNTEAFF.

The table lists this clonotype with a few counts. The gene calls are TRBV7-9 and TRBJ2-1, with a tentative D call TRBD1 (6 bases). Germline loops: CDR1 SEHNR, CDR2 FQNEAQ (reference sequence). V lost 5 bases and J 2 bases, leaving 13 bases between the germline ends. This CDR3 contains 15 residues. CDR3 in DNA: TGTGCCAGCAGCCATCGGGACACCACCTACAATGAGCAGTTCTTC. Protein sequence: CASSHRDTTYNEQFF.

In its sample, this clonotype was seen many times. The chain couples TRBV6-9 to TRBJ2-1; 9 bases are shared with TRBD2. Germline values: CDR1 MNHGY, CDR2 SVAAGI. CDR3 length equals 17 residues. V shed 3 bases and J 4 bases; nucleotides not matched to a gene: 10. This CDR3 reads CASSYTRAGGPYNEQFF. The CDR3 DNA follows: TGTGCCAGCAGTTACACAAGGGCGGGAGGGCCGTACAATGAGCAGTTCTTC.